The clone carrying this T cell receptor beta chain was counted at least ten times. Its antigen is currently unknown. Trimming removed 5 bases at V and 0 bases at J, with 11 bases between. This CDR3 is built from 13 residues. Germline V lookup: CDR1 DFQATT, CDR2 SNEGSKA (reference sequence). The data derive from a study of T-cell reconstitution after alpha-beta-depleted transplantation in children. Study-wide results and limits: The origin of alpha-beta T cells about two months after transplant was reportedly several hundred expanded graft clones.

Unique molecular identifiers were incorporated into the prepared TCRbeta library. One entry per CDR3 protein, called by TCRdb with MiXCR from the PCR reads. There are about 230,000 distinct CDR3 sequences in the sample; roughly a tenth occur only once, and 28% lies in the top ten. This clonotype was obtained from a child younger than two with acute myeloid leukemia, due to receive a stem cell transplant. The rearrangement links TRBV20-1 to TRBJ2-7; D is tentatively TRBD1 or TRBD2 (5 bases each). Sequencing used PBMCs, obtained before TCRalphabeta/CD19-depleted stem cell transplant. The CDR3 is CSASGTDSYEQYF. CDR3 in DNA: TGCAGTGCTTCCGGGACGGACTCCTACGAGCAGTACTTC.